Listed below are T cell receptor beta chains from one sample, sequenced in a study of beta chain features in type 1 diabetes. Measured with immunoSEQ multiplex PCR; TCRdb has only the in-frame clones, and not every one. The sample holds about 25,000 clones, 49% seen once. The sample was stem cell memory CD4+ T cells from blood. These receptors all stem from a man aged 30 to 45 with type 1 diabetes. Each CDR3 is given with its conserved first and last residue. The D gene is left open where the match is weak. Only some rows state a clone size, as once, few, many or a class for expanded clones.

d_call: TRBD2
clone_size: -
j_call: TRBJ2-7
v_call: TRBV5-6
cdr3_nt: TGTGCCAGCAGCTTGGTCCCGGGAGGGCCCTCCGAGCAGTACTTC
cdr3_aa: CASSLVPGGPSEQYF

d_call: -
clone_size: few
j_call: TRBJ2-3
v_call: TRBV2
cdr3_nt: TGTGCCAGCAGGCTCTTGAGGGTAGACACAGATACGCAGTATTTT
cdr3_aa: CASRLLRVDTDTQYF

d_call: -
clone_size: once
j_call: TRBJ1-5
v_call: TRBV6-1
cdr3_nt: TGTGCCAGCGGGCAGACCAATCAGCCCCAGCATTTT
cdr3_aa: CASGQTNQPQHF

d_call: -
clone_size: -
j_call: TRBJ1-1
v_call: TRBV5-1
cdr3_nt: TGCGCCAGCAGCTCTGGCGGGGGCGTGAACACTGAAGCTTTCTTT
cdr3_aa: CASSSGGGVNTEAFF

d_call: -
clone_size: -
j_call: TRBJ1-6
v_call: TRBV5-1
cdr3_nt: TGCGCCAGCAACGAAGGCTCAGGGAATTCACCCCTCCACTTT
cdr3_aa: CASNEGSGNSPLHF

d_call: -
clone_size: -
j_call: TRBJ2-1
v_call: TRBV11-3
cdr3_nt: TGTGCCAGCAATGTTCCCCCGGACAATGAGCAGTTCTTC
cdr3_aa: CASNVPPDNEQFF

d_call: -
clone_size: few
j_call: TRBJ1-3
v_call: TRBV19
cdr3_nt: TGTGCCAGTAGTCTTGGACTAATCAACTCTGGAAACACCATATATTTT
cdr3_aa: CASSLGLINSGNTIYF

d_call: -
clone_size: -
j_call: TRBJ1-1
v_call: TRBV19
cdr3_nt: TGTGCCAGTAGTAAGGGCAGGGGAATTACTGACACTGAAGCTTTCTTT
cdr3_aa: CASSKGRGITDTEAFF

d_call: TRBD1
clone_size: -
j_call: TRBJ2-7
v_call: TRBV5-6
cdr3_nt: TGTGCCAGCAGCTTGGCTGGGACAGCGGTCTCCTACGAGCAGTACTTC
cdr3_aa: CASSLAGTAVSYEQYF

d_call: TRBD2
clone_size: -
j_call: TRBJ2-1
v_call: TRBV5-1
cdr3_nt: TGCGCCAGCAGTCCGGGACTAGCATCCTACAATGAGCAGTTCTTC
cdr3_aa: CASSPGLASYNEQFF

d_call: TRBD1
clone_size: few
j_call: TRBJ2-5
v_call: TRBV5-6
cdr3_nt: TGTGCCAGCAGTTTCGACAGGGGGCTAAGGGAGACCCAGTACTTC
cdr3_aa: CASSFDRGLRETQYF

d_call: -
clone_size: few
j_call: TRBJ2-1
v_call: TRBV11-2
cdr3_nt: TGTGCCAGCAGCTTGAACAGTGAAGATGAGCAGTTCTTC
cdr3_aa: CASSLNSEDEQFF

d_call: TRBD2
clone_size: few
j_call: TRBJ2-7
v_call: TRBV4-1
cdr3_nt: TGCGCCAGCAGCCATAGTTTTGCGGGAGTGTCACGCGAGCAGTACTTC
cdr3_aa: CASSHSFAGVSREQYF

d_call: -
clone_size: -
j_call: TRBJ1-5
v_call: TRBV19
cdr3_nt: TGTGCCAGTAGTATGATGGCAGGTTTGGTGCATTTT
cdr3_aa: CASSMMAGLVHF

d_call: TRBD1
clone_size: -
j_call: TRBJ2-3
v_call: TRBV15
cdr3_nt: TGTGCCACCAGCAGAGATATAGGACAGGCACAGTATTTT
cdr3_aa: CATSRDIGQAQYF

d_call: TRBD2
clone_size: -
j_call: TRBJ2-5
v_call: TRBV5-1
cdr3_nt: TGCGCCAGCACGGGACTAGCGGGGAACCAAGAGACCCAGTACTTC
cdr3_aa: CASTGLAGNQETQYF

d_call: -
clone_size: few
j_call: TRBJ2-6
v_call: TRBV5-1
cdr3_nt: TGCGCCAGCAGCTCGCTAGTGGCGGGGGCCAACGTCCTGACTTTC
cdr3_aa: CASSSLVAGANVLTF

d_call: TRBD1
clone_size: -
j_call: TRBJ2-6
v_call: TRBV19
cdr3_nt: TGTGCCAGTACCATGTCGGGGACAGGGCTCTCTGGGGCCAACGTCCTGACTTTC
cdr3_aa: CASTMSGTGLSGANVLTF

d_call: TRBD2
clone_size: -
j_call: TRBJ2-1
v_call: TRBV14
cdr3_nt: TGTGCCAGCAGCCAAGTCCTAGCGGGGTTGTACAATGAGCAGTTCTTC
cdr3_aa: CASSQVLAGLYNEQFF

d_call: -
clone_size: few
j_call: TRBJ1-1
v_call: TRBV7-6
cdr3_nt: TGTGCCAGCAGCTTAGGAGGGCGGAACACTGAAGCTTTCTTT
cdr3_aa: CASSLGGRNTEAFF

d_call: TRBD1
clone_size: -
j_call: TRBJ1-1
v_call: TRBV25-1
cdr3_nt: TGTGCCAGCAGTCCTTTCGGACAGGTGATACCTGCCTCTGAAGCTTTCTTT
cdr3_aa: CASSPFGQVIPASEAFF

d_call: -
clone_size: few
j_call: TRBJ2-2
v_call: TRBV15
cdr3_nt: TGTGCCACCAGCAGAGATCGGATGGAGACCGGGGAGCTGTTTTTT
cdr3_aa: CATSRDRMETGELFF

d_call: TRBD1
clone_size: -
j_call: TRBJ1-2
v_call: TRBV6-1
cdr3_nt: TGTGCCAGCAGTGAAGGGGCAGGGACAGGTGGCTACACCTTC
cdr3_aa: CASSEGAGTGGYTF

d_call: TRBD2
clone_size: -
j_call: TRBJ2-5
v_call: TRBV6-6
cdr3_nt: TGTGCCAGCAATATAGCGGCGGGAGGGCCCATGGAGACCCAGTACTTC
cdr3_aa: CASNIAAGGPMETQYF

d_call: TRBD2
clone_size: few
j_call: TRBJ2-3
v_call: TRBV14
cdr3_nt: TGTGCCAGCAGCCAAAAGAAAACTAGCGGGAGGGCCGCAGATACGCAGTATTTT
cdr3_aa: CASSQKKTSGRAADTQYF

d_call: -
clone_size: few
j_call: TRBJ1-4
v_call: TRBV5-1
cdr3_nt: TGCGCCAGCAGCCCGATGGGGGCTGAAGAAAAACTGTTTTTT
cdr3_aa: CASSPMGAEEKLFF

d_call: TRBD1
clone_size: -
j_call: TRBJ2-5
v_call: TRBV5-1
cdr3_nt: TGCGCCAGCAGCTTGGGGGACAGGGCTTTAGAGACCCAGTACTTC
cdr3_aa: CASSLGDRALETQYF

d_call: TRBD2
clone_size: few
j_call: TRBJ2-7
v_call: TRBV7-9
cdr3_nt: TGTGCCACAGCGGGAGGAACAACCTACGAGCAGTACTTC
cdr3_aa: CATAGGTTYEQYF

d_call: TRBD2
clone_size: -
j_call: TRBJ2-1
v_call: TRBV9
cdr3_nt: TGTGCCAGCAGCCTTGGACTAGCGGGGGGGCCCTACAATGAGCAGTTCTTC
cdr3_aa: CASSLGLAGGPYNEQFF

d_call: TRBD2
clone_size: -
j_call: TRBJ2-1
v_call: TRBV4-1
cdr3_nt: TGCGCCAGCAGCCCTAACCTCTTTGGACTAGCGGAATCCTACAATGAGCAGTTCTTC
cdr3_aa: CASSPNLFGLAESYNEQFF

d_call: -
clone_size: -
j_call: TRBJ1-2
v_call: TRBV2
cdr3_nt: TGTGCCAGCAGTGAGGACTCGAGGACTGGCTACACCTTC
cdr3_aa: CASSEDSRTGYTF

d_call: TRBD2
clone_size: few
j_call: TRBJ2-3
v_call: TRBV18
cdr3_nt: TGTGCCAGCTCACCAGGAACTAGCGGGGGAGATACGCAGTATTTT
cdr3_aa: CASSPGTSGGDTQYF

d_call: -
clone_size: -
j_call: TRBJ2-4
v_call: TRBV29-1
cdr3_nt: TGCAGCGCCGCAGGGTTTGGCAAAAACATTCAGTACTTC
cdr3_aa: CSAAGFGKNIQYF